Listed here are 14 T cell receptor beta chains from one sample, sequenced in a study of response to subunit inactivated influenza vaccine. Each CDR3 protein gets one entry after TCRdb re-called the RT-PCR reads with MiXCR. Of over 150,000 distinct CDR3 sequences detected, 9.2% appear once; the ten largest clones hold about a tenth. The sequences come from non-naive T cells sorted from PBMCs, collected on the day of vaccination. The receptors originated from a man aged 45-65 years who received an inactivated influenza vaccine.

The chain uses TRBV29-1 and TRBJ2-2; D unresolved. Germline V CDR1 and CDR2: SQVTM, ANQGSEA. CDR3 length: 13 residues. Trimming took 5 bases from V and 0 from J, leaving 7 bases between them. As DNA, the CDR3 is TGCAGCGTTTCTTTCGCGAACACCGGGGAGCTGTTTTTT. It specifies CSVSFANTGELFF.

This clonotype was counted between two and nine times. The rearrangement links TRBV6-1 to TRBJ2-5, with TRBD1 identical over 7 bases. The V segment lost 6 bases and the J segment 5 bases; nucleotides outside the gene matches: 9. The CDR3 is made up of 14 amino acids. The germline CDR1 and CDR2 sequences are MNHNS and SASEGT. For the CDR3, the DNA is TGTGCCAGCAGGCAACTGACAGGGCCGGAGACCCAGTACTTC. Amino acid sequence: CASRQLTGPETQYF.

There are many counts of this clonotype. This could be a read error, since a much larger clone is one nucleotide away. The chain uses TRBV7-2 and TRBJ2-3; D ambiguous. The CDR3 covers 11 residues. Per the germline V gene, CDR1 is SGHTA and CDR2 is FQGNSA. Trimming removed 2 bases at V and 5 bases at J, with 2 bases between. CDR3 DNA sequence: TGTGCCAGCAGCTTAAAAGATACGCAGTATTTT. Protein: CASSLKDTQYF.

The J gene is TRBJ2-3, the V gene TRBV20-1, with a tentative D call TRBD2 (6 bases). V was clipped by 6 bases and J by 1 base, with 17 bases between them. Germline CDR1 is DFQATT and CDR2 is SNEGSKA (reference sequence). The CDR3 extends over 15 amino acids. CDR3 residues: CSASRDLKGTDTQYF. CDR3 in DNA: TGCAGTGCAAGCCGGGACTTAAAGGGCACAGATACGCAGTATTTT.

This clonotype showed up just a few times. This chain connects TRBV25-1 to TRBJ2-7; 8 bases map to TRBD1. V shed 4 bases, J shed 5 bases, and the junction held 4 bases outside the gene matches. CDR1 is MGHDK and CDR2 is SYGVNS in the germline V gene. The CDR3 has 13 amino acids. CDR3 nucleotide sequence: TGTGCCAGCAGTGGGACAGGGACCCACGAGCAGTACTTC. As protein: CASSGTGTHEQYF.

This clonotype was counted at least ten times. The V and J genes are TRBV4-3 and TRBJ2-4, with D maybe TRBD2 (5 bases). There are 15 residues in the CDR3. The V end lost 0 bases, the J end lost 0 bases, and 6 bases lay between the germline ends. CDR1 and CDR2 (germline): LGHNA, YSLEER. CDR3: CASSQDGLAKNIQYF. In nucleotides, the CDR3 is TGCGCCAGCAGCCAAGATGGACTAGCCAAAAACATTCAGTACTTC.

This chain connects TRBV7-2 to TRBJ2-3; 11 nucleotides line up with TRBD2. Germline-derived CDR1 and CDR2 are SGHTA and FQGNSA. With V trimmed by 5 bases and J by 4 bases, 5 bases remained unmatched. This CDR3 has 15 amino acids. CDR3 sequence (DNA): TGTGCCAGCAGCCGACTAGCGGGGTCCTCAGATACGCAGTATTTT. Amino acid sequence: CASSRLAGSSDTQYF.

The chain couples TRBV20-1 to TRBJ1-6; D ambiguous. The CDR3 extends over 14 amino acids. CDR1 and CDR2 (germline): DFQATT, SNEGSKA (reference sequence). V was pared by 6 bases and J by 8 bases, with 17 bases between. The CDR3: CSARTDPGYSPLHF. Here the CDR3 DNA reads TGCAGTGCAAGAACAGATCCTGGGTATTCACCCCTCCACTTT.

This clonotype was seen more than once but under ten times. The chain employs TRBV28 and TRBJ2-7, with 10 bases fitting TRBD1. The CDR3 loop spans 14 amino acids. V lost 5 bases and J lost 4; bases outside the gene matches: 5. The germline V gene encodes CDR1 MDHEN and CDR2 SYDVKM. CDR3 in amino acids: CASSRDRGVYEQYF. CDR3 sequence (DNA): TGTGCCAGCAGTCGGGACAGGGGAGTTTACGAGCAGTACTTC.

This clonotype was detected a few times. The chain is built from TRBV28 and TRBJ1-5; no firm D call. Germline V gene sequence: CDR1 MDHEN, CDR2 SYDVKM. The V end lost 2 bases, the J end lost 5 bases, and 16 bases lay between the germline ends. The CDR3 has 16 residues. The CDR3 nucleotides are TGTGCCAGCAGTTTACTCCCGTCACTCCTACATCAGCCCCAGCATTTT. This gives the protein CASSLLPSLLHQPQHF.

This clonotype was seen ten or more times. This chain's CDR3 is CASSRTGPNLGYTF. CDR3 nucleotide sequence: TGTGCCAGCAGCCGCACCGGGCCTAATCTAGGCTACACCTTC. The V gene is TRBV12-3 or TRBV12-4, the J gene TRBJ1-2, with unresolved D. Trimming removed 6 bases at V and 8 bases at J, with 19 bases between. The CDR3 sequence is 14 residues long.

This chain uses TRBV5-1 with TRBJ2-5; D might be TRBD1 or TRBD2, each matching 6 bases. Germline loops: CDR1 SGHRS, CDR2 YFSETQ. The CDR3 is 15 residues long. Trimming took off 4 bases at V and 5 bases at J, with 18 bases between the two ends. CDR3 protein: CASSPRLGGRETQYF. In DNA, the CDR3 is TGCGCCAGCAGCCCCCGTTTGGGGGGCAGGGAGACCCAGTACTTC.

Of note for this clonotype: A much larger clone differs by one base, so this may be a read error. The chain links TRBV12-3 or TRBV12-4 to TRBJ2-1; D remains ambiguous. The CDR3 has 13 amino acids. V lost 8 bases to trimming and J lost 8 bases, with 16 bases between them. CDR3 protein: CASGASQCDEQFF. As DNA, the CDR3 is TGTGCCAGCGGAGCCTCTCAGTGTGATGAGCAGTTCTTC.

This clonotype was seen repeatedly, ten times or more. This chain joins TRBV20-1 and TRBJ2-5, with D possibly matching TRBD2 (5 bases). The CDR3 runs 14 residues. The germline gives CDR1 DFQATT, CDR2 SNEGSKA (reference sequence). V was trimmed by 1 base and J by 0 bases, leaving 9 bases between them. CDR3 in amino acids: CSARVGVYQETQYF. The CDR3 bases are TGCAGTGCTAGAGTCGGGGTGTACCAAGAGACCCAGTACTTC.